The text below deals with one T cell receptor (beta chain). It was with random hexamers that roughly 0.45 to 1 ug RNA was reverse transcribed. TCR beta CDR3 was amplified by immunoSEQ multiplex PCR. This amplification extended across 54 Vbeta and 13 Jbeta segments. TCRdb re-derived calls from the immunoSEQ multiplex PCR reads in MiXCR, one entry per CDR3 protein. This sample has some 120,000 distinct CDR3 sequences; around 94% occur once, and the top ten carry about 0.089%. The data belong to a study of CD8 T cells in Susac syndrome. V gave up 5 bases and J gave up 0 bases, with 14 bases separating them. Germline V gene data show CDR1 as SNHLY and CDR2 as FYNNEI. This CDR3 has 16 amino acids.

Sequencing input: CD4+ T cells from PBMCs. This chain uses TRBV2 with TRBJ1-3; the D gene is possibly TRBD1 (5 bases). The sequence came from a human donor in good health. The CDR3 protein is CASSYGTASSGNTIYF. The CDR3, as DNA: TGTGCCAGCAGTTACGGGACCGCCAGCTCTGGAAACACCATATATTTT. The full variable domain, rest sourced from reference TRBV2 and TRBJ1-3, is EPEVTQTPSHQVTQMGQEVILRCVPISNHLYFYWYRQILGQKVEFLVSFYNNEISEKSEIFDDQFSVERPDGSNFTLKIRSTKLEDSAMYFCASSYGTASSGNTIYFGEGSWLTVV.